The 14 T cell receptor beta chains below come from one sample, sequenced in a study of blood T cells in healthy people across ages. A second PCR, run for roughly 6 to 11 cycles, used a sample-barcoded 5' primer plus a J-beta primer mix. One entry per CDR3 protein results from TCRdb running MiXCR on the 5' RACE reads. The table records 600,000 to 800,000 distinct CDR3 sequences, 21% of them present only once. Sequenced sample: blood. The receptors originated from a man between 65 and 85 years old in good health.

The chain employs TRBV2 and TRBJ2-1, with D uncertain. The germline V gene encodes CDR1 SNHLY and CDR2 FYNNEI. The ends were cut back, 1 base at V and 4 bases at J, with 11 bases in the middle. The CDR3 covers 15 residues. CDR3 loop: CASSEGQKPYNEQFF. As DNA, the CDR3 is TGTGCCAGCAGTGAAGGTCAGAAACCTTACAATGAGCAGTTCTTC.

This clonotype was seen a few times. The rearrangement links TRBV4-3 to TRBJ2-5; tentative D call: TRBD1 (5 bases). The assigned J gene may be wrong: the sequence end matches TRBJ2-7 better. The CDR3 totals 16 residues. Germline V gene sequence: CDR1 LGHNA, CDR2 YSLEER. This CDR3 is CASSQGALGQTYEQYF. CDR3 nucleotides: TGCGCCAGCAGCCAAGGCGCCCTTGGACAAACCTACGAGCAGTACTTC.

Here the CDR3 reads CASTLRGQYGYTF. CDR3 in DNA: TGTGCCAGCACCCTAAGAGGGCAATATGGCTACACCTTC. This chain joins TRBV2 and TRBJ1-2; D not resolved. The V end lost 7 bases, the J end lost 5 bases, and 14 bases lay between the germline ends. The CDR3 has 13 residues. In germline, CDR1 is SNHLY, CDR2 FYNNEI.

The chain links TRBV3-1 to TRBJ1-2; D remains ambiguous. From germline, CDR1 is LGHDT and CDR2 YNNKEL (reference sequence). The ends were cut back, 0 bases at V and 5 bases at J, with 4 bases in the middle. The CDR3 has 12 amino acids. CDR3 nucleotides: TGTGCCAGCAGCCAAGAGGGGTATGGCTACACCTTC. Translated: CASSQEGYGYTF.

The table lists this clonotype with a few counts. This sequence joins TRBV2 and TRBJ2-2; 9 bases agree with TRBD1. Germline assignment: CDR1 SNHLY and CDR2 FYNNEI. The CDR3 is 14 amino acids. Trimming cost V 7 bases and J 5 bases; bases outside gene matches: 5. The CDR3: CASTRDRVTGELFF. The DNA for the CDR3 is TGTGCCAGCACGCGGGACAGGGTGACCGGGGAGCTGTTTTTT.

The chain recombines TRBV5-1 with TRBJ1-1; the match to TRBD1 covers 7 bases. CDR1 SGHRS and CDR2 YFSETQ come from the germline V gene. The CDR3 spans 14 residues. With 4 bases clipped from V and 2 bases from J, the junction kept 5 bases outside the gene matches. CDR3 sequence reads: CASSGTGENTEAFF. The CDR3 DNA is TGCGCCAGCAGCGGAACAGGGGAAAACACTGAAGCTTTCTTT.

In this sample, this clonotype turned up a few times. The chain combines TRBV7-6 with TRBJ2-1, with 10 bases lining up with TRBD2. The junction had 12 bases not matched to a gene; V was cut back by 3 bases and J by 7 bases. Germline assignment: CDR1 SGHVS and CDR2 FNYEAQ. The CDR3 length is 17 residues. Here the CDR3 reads CASSFLSPSGRGNEQFF. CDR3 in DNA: TGTGCCAGCAGCTTTCTCTCGCCAAGCGGGAGGGGTAATGAGCAGTTCTTC.

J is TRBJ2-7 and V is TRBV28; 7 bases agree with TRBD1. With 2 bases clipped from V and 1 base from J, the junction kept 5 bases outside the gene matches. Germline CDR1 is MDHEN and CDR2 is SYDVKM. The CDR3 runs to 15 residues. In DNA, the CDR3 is TGTGCCAGCAGTTTAACATCGACAGGGTCCTACGAGCAGTACTTC. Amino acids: CASSLTSTGSYEQYF. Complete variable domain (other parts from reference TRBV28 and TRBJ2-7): DVKVTQSSRYLVKRTGEKVFLECVQDMDHENMFWYRQDPGLGLRLIYFSYDVKMKEKGDIPEGYSVSREKKERFSLILESASTNQTSMYLCASSLTSTGSYEQYFGPGTRLTVT.

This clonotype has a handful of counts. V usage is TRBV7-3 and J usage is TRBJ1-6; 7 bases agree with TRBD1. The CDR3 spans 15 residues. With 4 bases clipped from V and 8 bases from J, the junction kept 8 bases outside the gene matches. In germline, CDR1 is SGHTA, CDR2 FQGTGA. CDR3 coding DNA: TGTGCCAGCAGCTCCCAGGGGGGGCGCGATTCACCCCTCCACTTT. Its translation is CASSSQGGRDSPLHF.

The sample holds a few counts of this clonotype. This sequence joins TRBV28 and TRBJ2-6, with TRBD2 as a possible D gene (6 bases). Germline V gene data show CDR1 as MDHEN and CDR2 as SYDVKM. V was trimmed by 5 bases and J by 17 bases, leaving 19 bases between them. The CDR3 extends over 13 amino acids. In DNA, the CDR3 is TGTGCCAGCAGTGGTGGGACTGGCCGGGTCTTGACTTTC. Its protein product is CASSGGTGRVLTF.

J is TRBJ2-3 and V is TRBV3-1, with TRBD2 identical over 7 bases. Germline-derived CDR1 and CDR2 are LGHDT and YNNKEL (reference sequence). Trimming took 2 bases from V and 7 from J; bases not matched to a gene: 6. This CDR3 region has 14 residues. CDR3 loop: CASSQPAGINTQYF. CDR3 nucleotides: TGTGCCAGCAGCCAACCAGCGGGAATTAATACGCAGTATTTT.

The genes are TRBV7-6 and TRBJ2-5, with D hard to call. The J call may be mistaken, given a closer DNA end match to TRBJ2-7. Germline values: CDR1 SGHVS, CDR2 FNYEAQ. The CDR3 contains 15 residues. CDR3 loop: CASSFGNAGSYEQYF. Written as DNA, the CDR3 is TGTGCCAGCAGCTTTGGGAACGCTGGCAGCTACGAGCAGTACTTC.

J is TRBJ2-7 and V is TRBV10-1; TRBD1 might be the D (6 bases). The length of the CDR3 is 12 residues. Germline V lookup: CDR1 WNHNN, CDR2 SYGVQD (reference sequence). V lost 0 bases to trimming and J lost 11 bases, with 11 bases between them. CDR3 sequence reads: CASSESGAGEYF. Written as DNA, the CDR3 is TGCGCCAGCAGTGAGTCGGGCGCAGGGGAGTACTTC.

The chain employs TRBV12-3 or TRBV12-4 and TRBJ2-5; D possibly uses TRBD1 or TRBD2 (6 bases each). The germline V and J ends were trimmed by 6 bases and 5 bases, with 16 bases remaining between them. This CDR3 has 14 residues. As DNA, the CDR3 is TGTGCCAGCAGCAACACGGGGGCAGGGGAGACCCAGTACTTC. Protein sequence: CASSNTGAGETQYF.